This T cell receptor (beta chain) appears in the sequencing data of a study of T cell clonotyping in hematopoietic cell transplantation. Repertoires were generated with immunoSEQ multiplex PCR, while TCRdb's copy carries only in-frame clones and drops some. The sample has 15,000 to 20,000 clones; approximately 57% are singletons. V lost 3 bases to trimming and J lost 4 bases, with 9 bases between them. The CDR3 runs to 13 residues. The germline V gene encodes CDR1 LGHNA and CDR2 YNFKEQ. The chain couples TRBV4-2 to TRBJ1-2, with D uncertain. Source: PBMCs, taken 30 days after allogeneic stem cell transplant. The receptor's source is a male patient in his forties or fifties who had an allogeneic stem cell transplant from an unrelated donor, so T cells may come from the graft donor. Some clones in this sample may be carry-over from other donors' samples. CDR3 DNA: TGTGCCAGCAGCCAGGAGCGGGGCTATGGCTACACCTTC. Protein sequence: CASSQERGYGYTF.